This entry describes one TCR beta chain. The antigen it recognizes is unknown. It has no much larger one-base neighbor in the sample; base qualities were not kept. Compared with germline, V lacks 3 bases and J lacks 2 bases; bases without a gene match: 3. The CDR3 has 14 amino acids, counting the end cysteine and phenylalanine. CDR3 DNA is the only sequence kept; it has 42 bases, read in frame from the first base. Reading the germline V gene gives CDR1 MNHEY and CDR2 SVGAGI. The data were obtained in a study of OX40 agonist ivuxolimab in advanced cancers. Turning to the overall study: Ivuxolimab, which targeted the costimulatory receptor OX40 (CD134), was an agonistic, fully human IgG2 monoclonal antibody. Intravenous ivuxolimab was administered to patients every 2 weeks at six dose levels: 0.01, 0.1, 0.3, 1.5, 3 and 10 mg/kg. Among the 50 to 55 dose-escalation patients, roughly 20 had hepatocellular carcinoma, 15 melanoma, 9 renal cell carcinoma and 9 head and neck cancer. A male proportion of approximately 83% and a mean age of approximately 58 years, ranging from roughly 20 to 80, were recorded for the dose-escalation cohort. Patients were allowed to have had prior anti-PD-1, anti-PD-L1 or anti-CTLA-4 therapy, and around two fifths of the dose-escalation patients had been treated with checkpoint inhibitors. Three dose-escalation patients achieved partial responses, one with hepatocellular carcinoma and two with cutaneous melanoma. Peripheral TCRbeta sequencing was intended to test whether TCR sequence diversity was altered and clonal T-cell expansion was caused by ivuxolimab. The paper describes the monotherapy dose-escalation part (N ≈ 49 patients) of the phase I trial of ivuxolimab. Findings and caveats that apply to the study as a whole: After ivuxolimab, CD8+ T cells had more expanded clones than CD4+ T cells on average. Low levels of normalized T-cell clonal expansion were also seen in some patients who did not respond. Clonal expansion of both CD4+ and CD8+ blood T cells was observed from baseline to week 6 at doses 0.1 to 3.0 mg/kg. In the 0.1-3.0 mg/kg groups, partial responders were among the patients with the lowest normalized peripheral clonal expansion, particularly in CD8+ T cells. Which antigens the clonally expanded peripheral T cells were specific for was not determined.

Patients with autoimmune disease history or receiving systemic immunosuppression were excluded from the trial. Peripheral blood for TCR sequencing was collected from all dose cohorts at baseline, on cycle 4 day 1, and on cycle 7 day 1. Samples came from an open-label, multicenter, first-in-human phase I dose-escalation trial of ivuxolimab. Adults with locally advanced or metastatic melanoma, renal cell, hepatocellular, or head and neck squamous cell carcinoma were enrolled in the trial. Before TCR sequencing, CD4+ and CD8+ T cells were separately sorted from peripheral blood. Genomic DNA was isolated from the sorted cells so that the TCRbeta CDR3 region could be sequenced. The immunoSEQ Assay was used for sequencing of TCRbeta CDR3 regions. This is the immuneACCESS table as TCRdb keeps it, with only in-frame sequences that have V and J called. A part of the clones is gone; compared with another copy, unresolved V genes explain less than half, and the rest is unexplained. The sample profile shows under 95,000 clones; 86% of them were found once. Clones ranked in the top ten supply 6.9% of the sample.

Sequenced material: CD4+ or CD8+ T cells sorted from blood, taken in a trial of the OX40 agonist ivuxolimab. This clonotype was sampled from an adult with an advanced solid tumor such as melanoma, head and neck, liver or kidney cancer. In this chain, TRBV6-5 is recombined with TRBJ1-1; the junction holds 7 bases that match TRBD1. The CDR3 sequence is CASSYDRANTEAFF. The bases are TGTGCCAGCAGTTATGACAGGGCAAACACTGAAGCTTTCTTT.